Described below is a single T cell receptor (beta chain) sequence and its context. Germline V gene lookup returns CDR1 KGHSH and CDR2 LQKENI. The CDR3 length is 15 residues. This entry comes from a study of blood T cells in healthy people across ages. A second about 6 to 11 cycle PCR used barcoded and J-beta primers. Each CDR3 protein is one row after TCRdb ran MiXCR on the 5' RACE reads. The repertoire holds some 710,000 distinct CDR3 sequences, with 20% to 25% as singletons. Total RNA, at least 5.5 micrograms per sample, came from PBMCs. This TCR came from a man between 65 and 79 years old in good health. Sequencing was carried out using blood. J is TRBJ2-1 and V is TRBV18; TRBD1 matches at 10 bases. The tail of the sequence fits TRBJ2-7 better, so the J call may be wrong. In DNA form, the CDR3 reads TGTGCCAGCTCACAGACAGGGGGCGGATTCTACGAGCAGTACTTC. Translating gives CASSQTGGGFYEQYF.